The 21 T cell receptor beta chains below come from one sample, sequenced in a study of OX40 agonist ivuxolimab in advanced cancers. Assay used: immunoSEQ multiplex PCR; TCRdb lists only in-frame clones, some missing. The table lists tens of thousands of clones, about 86% of them singletons, with approximately 1.9% in the top ten. The material sequenced was CD4+ or CD8+ T cells sorted from blood, taken in a trial of the OX40 agonist ivuxolimab. Receptor source: an adult with an advanced solid tumor such as melanoma, head and neck, liver or kidney cancer.

The chain uses TRBV9 and TRBJ2-7; TRBD2 agrees at 13 bases. Losses at the gene ends were 7 bases for V and 3 bases for J; bases not matched to a gene: 7. Germline assignment: CDR1 SGDLS and CDR2 YYNGEE. This CDR3 region has 15 residues. The CDR3 here is CASSGGLAGFYEQYF. CDR3 DNA sequence: TGTGCCAGCTCGGGGGGACTAGCGGGGTTCTACGAGCAGTACTTC. Full variable domain (rest looked up from reference TRBV9 and TRBJ2-7): DSGVTQTPKHLITATGQRVTLRCSPRSGDLSVYWYQQSLDQGLQFLIQYYNGEERAKGNILERFSAQQFPDLHSELNLSSLELGDSALYFCASSGGLAGFYEQYFGPGTRLTVT.

The V call is TRBV6-6, the J call TRBJ1-2; maybe TRBD1 (6 bases). The CDR3 has 13 amino acids. Germline V CDR1 and CDR2: MNHNY, SVGAGI (reference sequence). V dropped 5 bases and J dropped 2 bases, with 9 bases sitting between them. The CDR3 region has the DNA TGTGCCAGCAGTCCAACAGGGAACTATGGCTACACCTTC. Residues: CASSPTGNYGYTF.

The rearrangement joins TRBV27 to TRBJ2-3; no reliable D call. Per germline, CDR1 MNHEY and CDR2 SMNVEV (reference sequence). The CDR3 has 15 amino acids. V lost 2 bases, J lost 2 bases, and 11 bases lay in between. CDR3 protein: CASSLNSPHTDTQYF. CDR3 nucleotide sequence: TGTGCCAGCAGTTTAAACAGCCCTCACACAGATACGCAGTATTTT.

The chain has TRBV28 and TRBJ1-4, with TRBD1 matching 8 bases. Germline V gene sequence: CDR1 MDHEN, CDR2 SYDVKM. V trimming: 3 bases; J trimming: 8 bases; junction bases outside the gene matches: 11. This CDR3 region has 16 residues. The CDR3 here is CASSLRTGTGWEKLFF. The DNA for the CDR3 is TGTGCCAGCAGTTTGAGGACCGGGACAGGTTGGGAAAAACTGTTTTTT.

This clone was recorded only once. This chain links TRBV6-5 with TRBJ2-7; TRBD1 might be the D (5 bases). The germline V gene has CDR1 MNHEY and CDR2 SVGAGI. Trimming took off 3 bases at V and 1 base at J, with 10 bases between the two ends. The CDR3 totals 14 residues. The CDR3 region is CASSYFQGSYEQYF. CDR3 in DNA: TGTGCCAGCAGTTATTTTCAGGGTTCCTACGAGCAGTACTTC.

The chain joins TRBV5-4 to TRBJ1-5, with D uncertain. This CDR3 has 14 residues. Trimming stripped 2 bases from V and 5 bases from J, with 11 bases between. CDR1 SGHNT and CDR2 YYREEE come from the germline V gene (reference sequence). CDR3 nucleotide sequence: TGTGCCAGCAGCTTACAAGGTTCACATCAGCCCCAGCATTTT. As protein: CASSLQGSHQPQHF.

The V and J genes are TRBV28 and TRBJ1-1; the D is unclear. The germline V gene encodes CDR1 MDHEN and CDR2 SYDVKM. The CDR3 is made up of 16 amino acids. V gave up 4 bases and J gave up 1 base, with 16 bases separating them. The CDR3 spells CASSSTPRRQNTEAFF. The DNA for the CDR3 is TGTGCCAGCAGTTCCACGCCGCGACGGCAGAACACTGAAGCTTTCTTT.

V gene TRBV6-5 combines with J gene TRBJ2-2; TRBD2 matches 7 bases. Germline loops: CDR1 MNHEY, CDR2 SVGAGI. V was clipped by 5 bases and J by 8 bases; unmatched bases: 5. This CDR3 spans 13 amino acids. The CDR3 is CASSRDYRGELFF. The CDR3 DNA follows: TGTGCCAGCAGTCGGGACTATCGGGGGGAGCTGTTTTTT.

This rearrangement joins TRBV28 to TRBJ2-7; no definite D call. V lost 6 bases and J lost 5, with 17 bases in between. The CDR3 length is 14 residues. Germline CDR1 MDHEN, CDR2 SYDVKM. CDR3 residues: CASSYVLNFNEQYF. In DNA, the CDR3 is TGTGCCAGCAGCTATGTCTTAAACTTCAACGAGCAGTACTTC. Together with reference TRBV28 and TRBJ2-7, the CDR3 gives the full variable domain: DVKVTQSSRYLVKRTGEKVFLECVQDMDHENMFWYRQDPGLGLRLIYFSYDVKMKEKGDIPEGYSVSREKKERFSLILESASTNQTSMYLCASSYVLNFNEQYFGPGTRLTVT.

The J gene is TRBJ1-1, the V gene TRBV5-6, with TRBD1 identical over 12 bases. The CDR3 has 17 amino acids. V lost 6 bases, J lost 8 bases, and 17 bases stayed unmatched. Germline lookup yields CDR1 SGHDT and CDR2 YYEEEE. The CDR3 loop is CASTRDRGRIIGTEAFF. In DNA form, the CDR3 reads TGTGCCAGCACCAGGGACAGGGGGCGAATCATTGGGACCGAAGCTTTCTTT.

The V call is TRBV29-1, the J call TRBJ2-5; TRBD2 might be the D (5 bases). Trimming left V 1 base short and J 5 bases short, with 8 bases between. The V gene's germline CDR1 is SQVTM and CDR2 ANQGSEA. The CDR3 spans 12 residues. This CDR3 is CSVEALVETQYF. CDR3 nucleotide sequence: TGCAGCGTTGAAGCACTAGTGGAGACCCAGTACTTC.

The CDR3 region has the DNA TGTGCCAGCAGGTTATTCGGGACAGGGGATGAAAAACTGTTTTTT. Translated: CASRLFGTGDEKLFF. The gene calls are TRBV6-5 and TRBJ1-4; 10 bases fit TRBD1. Germline lookup yields CDR1 MNHEY and CDR2 SVGAGI. Germline trimming cut 6 bases from V and 6 bases from J; bases unmatched to any gene: 7. CDR3 length: 15 residues.

V gene TRBV19 combines with J gene TRBJ2-7, with D perhaps matching TRBD2 (6 bases). Germline V gene lookup returns CDR1 LNHDA and CDR2 SQIVND (reference sequence). V lost 8 bases and J 2 bases, leaving 22 bases between the germline ends. The CDR3 has 16 amino acids. CDR3 residues: CASRGGISGETYEQYF. In DNA form, the CDR3 reads TGTGCCAGTCGTGGGGGTATCTCGGGAGAGACCTACGAGCAGTACTTC.

In regard to this clone: One end of the junction does not line up with germline, which may come from a read error. The V call is TRBV27, the J call TRBJ1-4; 9 bases align to TRBD1. The CDR3 runs 14 residues. Per germline, CDR1 MNHEY and CDR2 SMNVEV (reference sequence). CDR3 bases: TGTGCCAGCAGATTACAGGGGGCTAAGGAAAAACTGTTTTTT. Translation gives CASRLQGAKEKLFF.

The chain recombines TRBV2 with TRBJ1-1; TRBD1 matches 9 bases. The CDR3 consists of 16 residues. J lost 0 bases, V lost 4 bases, and 6 bases had no gene match. Germline CDR1 and CDR2: SNHLY and FYNNEI. The CDR3 spells CASSVGTGKMNTEAFF. For the CDR3, the DNA is TGTGCCAGCAGTGTTGGGACAGGGAAAATGAACACTGAAGCTTTCTTT.

This clone was detected once. The chain is built from TRBV30 and TRBJ1-4; D is undetermined. V lost 3 bases and J 5 bases, leaving 4 bases between the germline ends. There are 11 residues in the CDR3. CDR1 is GTSNPN and CDR2 is SVGIG in the germline V gene (reference sequence). The CDR3 protein is CAWSGNEKLFF. The CDR3 DNA reads TGTGCCTGGAGCGGAAATGAAAAACTGTTTTTT.

The chain is built from TRBV4-1 and TRBJ2-4; D not certain. Germline V CDR1 and CDR2: MGHRA, YSYEKL. Trimming pared 1 base from V and 0 bases from J, leaving 10 bases between. The length of the CDR3 is 16 residues. As DNA, the CDR3 is TGCGCCAGCAGCCAAGGACTTACAGTAGCCAAAAACATTCAGTACTTC. It yields the protein CASSQGLTVAKNIQYF.

This clone is classed as medium-sized (0.01 to 0.1%). This sample includes further DNA sequences coding for the same CDR3. This rearrangement joins TRBV6-5 to TRBJ2-3; the D call may be TRBD1 or TRBD2 (7 bases each). The germline V gene encodes CDR1 MNHEY and CDR2 SVGAGI. The germline V and J ends were trimmed by 0 bases and 7 bases, with 17 bases remaining between them. The CDR3 has 16 amino acids. CDR3 protein: CASSYSQGGGGHTQYF. CDR3 sequence (DNA): TGTGCCAGCAGTTACTCGCAAGGGGGCGGGGGTCATACGCAGTATTTT.

This clone was observed a single time. The rearrangement uses TRBV10-3 and TRBJ1-1; D not certain. From germline, CDR1 is ENHRY and CDR2 SYGVKD. V was cut by 10 bases and J by 3 bases, with 21 bases left in between. The CDR3 covers 15 residues. CDR3 sequence: CATGLRVKVDTEAFF. The CDR3 coding sequence is TGTGCCACTGGACTTCGGGTGAAAGTGGACACTGAAGCTTTCTTT.

The rearrangement uses TRBV21-1 and TRBJ1-5; the table's D call, TRBD1, has no DNA check behind it. TRBV21-1 has pseudogene status. The CDR3 loop spans 19 amino acids. This chain's CDR3 is CASSVPLRTGIGDNQPQHF. CDR3 coding DNA: TGTGCCAGCAGCGTCCCACTGCGGACAGGGATAGGGGACAATCAGCCCCAGCATTTT.

The chain carries TRBV15 and TRBJ1-3, with 10 bases matching TRBD1. CDR3 length equals 16 residues. The V gene's germline CDR1 is LNHNV and CDR2 YYDKDF (reference sequence). V shed 6 bases, J shed 1 base, and the junction held 6 bases outside the gene matches. This CDR3 reads CATRDRDRGSGNTIYF. CDR3 sequence (DNA): TGTGCCACCAGGGACCGGGACAGGGGTTCTGGAAACACCATATATTTT.